This T cell receptor (beta chain) was obtained from a study of control samples from healthy donors and cancer patients. TCRdb's copy holds only in-frame clones and misses some; the assay was immunoSEQ multiplex PCR. Among roughly 8,500 clones listed, 91% were seen once. The CDR3 extends over 16 amino acids. With 1 base removed from V and 0 bases from J, the gap between germline ends came to 10 bases. Germline assignment: CDR1 SGHVS and CDR2 FNYEAQ. This TCR was recovered from a man aged 55-75 years with colorectal cancer. Sequencing input: PBMCs. This chain uses TRBV7-6 with TRBJ2-1, with no clear D. The CDR3 protein is CASSLEVVGSYNEQFF. In DNA, the CDR3 is TGTGCCAGCAGCTTAGAGGTGGTTGGCTCCTACAATGAGCAGTTCTTC.